This T cell receptor (beta chain) was recorded in a study of a mutant IDH1 vaccine in newly diagnosed glioma. Study overall: The study gave patients eight vaccinations in weeks 1, 3, 5, 7, 11, 15, 19, 23. The first vaccination came 4-6 weeks after radiotherapy alone, or with temozolomide cycles.

Worth noting for this clone: The target antigen is unknown.

Repertoires were generated with immunoSEQ multiplex PCR, while TCRdb's copy carries only in-frame clones and drops some. The data contain roughly 38,000 clones, about 80% of them seen just once; the ten biggest clones take up around 5.3%. Time point described: week 23, last vaccination. Doses consisted of 300 ug of mutant IDH1 20-mer peptide each, paired with topical imiquimod. Looked up from germline, CDR1 is MNHEY and CDR2 is SVGAGI. The CDR3 is 14 amino acids. The V and J ends lost 0 bases and 6 bases, in that order; junction bases with no gene match: 5. Findings and limits, study-wide: Vaccination induced immune responses in around 95% of patients.

The receptor comes from a man aged 50 to 59 with glioma. Here the sequenced sample was PBMCs, taken from a glioma patient whose treatment included an IDH1 peptide vaccine. The rearrangement joins TRBV6-5 to TRBJ2-7, with TRBD1 identical over 7 bases. The CDR3, as DNA: TGTGCCAGCAGTTACTCGACAGGGAAAGGCGAGCAGTACTTC. It codes for CASSYSTGKGEQYF.